This TCR beta chain was identified during a study of vaccination and CD4 T cells after COVID-19 (dated 2022 in TCRdb). Context from the whole study: Convalescent patients had a positive SARS-CoV-2 result on nasal swab PCR, and of these patients, fewer than ten had mild disease and one had severe disease. The convalescent cohort included six males and four females, with two Hispanic individuals, seven Caucasians, two Asians and one multiracial person. Participants got two doses of the Pfizer-BioNTech BNT162b2 vaccine (n=8) or two doses of the Moderna mRNA-1273 vaccine (n=2). Post-COVID blood samples were collected from convalescent patients a median of around 96 days after diagnosis, with a range of about 30 to 161 days. Post-vaccine blood samples were obtained a median of approximately 70 days after the second vaccine dose, with a range of roughly 14 to 241 days. Overlapping spike peptide pools from SARS-CoV-2 and from the common cold coronaviruses HCoV-NL63, HCoV-OC43 and HCoV-229E were used as culture stimuli. As controls, cultures received a CEFX viral epitope pool (the positive control), an HIV-1 Nef peptide pool (the negative control), or no peptide at all. In fewer than 12 COVID-19 convalescent patients and a handful of infection-naive healthy vaccine recipients, researchers compared the spike-specific CD4+ TCR repertoire from before mRNA vaccination with the repertoire from after.

About this clonotype: No antigen is known for it. The input lacks base qualities; no much larger clone sits a single base away.

The library was generated by PCR. DNA from cultured CD4+ T cells underwent TCR sequencing with the Oncomine TCR Beta short-read assay at the Johns Hopkins FTIC core. Genomic DNA was extracted from the cultured CD4+ T cells with the QIAamp micro DNA kit. The Oncomine TCR Beta libraries from cultured CD4+ T cells were pooled using unique dual indexes and then sequenced on an Illumina iSeq 100. As for how the authors treated the data: Non-productive sequences were removed, and CDR3s not starting with C, not ending with F or W, or shorter than 7 amino acids were discarded. The MANAFEST web application identified antigen-specific clonotypes by comparing peptide-stimulated wells against reference wells and other culture wells. To be called positive, a clone needed an FDR below 0.05, an odds ratio above 5, and a productive frequency above 0.1% in at least two of three replicate wells. Cross-reactive clonotypes were defined as significantly expanded in both SARS-CoV-2 spike wells and at least one common cold coronavirus spike condition. Similarity between CDR3 sequences was evaluated in R version 3.6.1 using Levenshtein distances (stringdist) and unrooted phylogenetic trees (ape). TCRdb handled the public reads itself, with Q25 trimming in fastp and clone calling in MiXCR, and kept productive beta chains. For every CDR3 protein sequence, its rows merge into one entry that carries the most common genes and DNA. None of the V and J calls come from the authors' own analysis; TCRdb made them. A total of almost 20,000 distinct CDR3 sequences appear in this sample, 45% to 60% of them only once. The ten largest clones represent 8% to 10% of the sample.

Sample treatment or condition, as interpreted from the label and publication: approximately 9-day PBMC culture with coronavirus spike peptide pools or control peptides (ViraFEST assay). The ViraFEST assay was used in the study, in which antigen-specific T cells were expanded with peptide pools and expanded clonotypes were subsequently identified by TCR sequencing. Positive SARS-CoV-2 PCR tests in the convalescent patients dated from March to December 2020, before Alpha, Beta and Delta variants emerged in the United States. PBMCs were cultured at under 2.5 million per well in IMDM supplemented with approximately 5.3% human AB serum and 9.5 to 10 IU/ml IL-2, with about 10 ug/ml peptide pools added. On days 3 and 7, half of the culture medium was replaced with fresh IL-2-containing medium. Once the cells had been in culture for less than 11 days, the EasySep CD4+ T cell isolation kit was used to isolate CD4+ T cells by negative selection. PBMCs were separated from whole blood using Ficoll-Paque Plus gradient centrifugation and then either used fresh or cryopreserved at -140C. Culture conditions were generally each tested in triplicate wells.

General conclusions and limits of the study: The median number of SARS-CoV-2-reactive clonotypes rose from fewer than 25 after infection to a few dozen after vaccination, but the change was not significant. Relatively few convalescent patients were included in the study, and early timepoints after natural infection were not analyzed. Among the post-vaccine SARS-CoV-2-reactive clones in convalescent patients, a median 86.3% showed up only after vaccination, which suggests vaccine-specific priming. Of the vaccine-specific clones found in convalescent patients, nearly all (304 of 307) were mono-reactive for SARS-CoV-2 spike instead of being cross-reactive with common cold coronaviruses.

From the germline V gene, CDR1 is SGHTA and CDR2 is FQGNSA. Including cysteine and phenylalanine, the CDR3 has 16 amino acids. The CDR3 DNA has 48 bases and is translated from base 1. A distance of 13 bases separates the germline ends of V and J, which lose 3 bases and 0 bases respectively. Sequencing was done on a sample of CD4+ T cells from blood, cultured in vitro. The receptor was isolated from a human donor who had recovered from COVID-19. The chain employs TRBV7-2 and TRBJ2-3; the D gene is possibly TRBD2, with 6 bases matching. The bases are TGTGCCAGCAGCTTTAGGCGGGAACCTAGCACAGATACGCAGTATTTT. This sequence encodes CASSFRREPSTDTQYF.